This TCR beta chain was sequenced during a study of metastatic and nonmetastatic thyroid tumors. Study context: Thyroid patients, malignant and benign, had repertoires compared across blood and tumor or nodule tissue.

In the case of this clone: The antigen is unknown.

Patients were all untreated before their thyroid surgery. In germline, CDR1 is SGHRS, CDR2 YFSETQ. The V end lost 4 bases, the J end lost 5 bases, and 13 bases lay between the germline ends. CDR3 length: 14 residues. Overall study findings and caveats: Compared with benign nodules, malignant thyroid tumors were reported to have significantly higher TCR beta diversity in both blood and tumor.

Original data processing: The study's classifier, a distant-metastasis tool for papillary thyroid cancer, was built using CDR3 differences across clinicopathological groups. From the PCR reads, TCRdb re-called clones with MiXCR. For this entry, the V and J calls and clone size follow TCRdb and not the study's own pipeline. The top ten hold around 29% of the sample, which has over 14,000 clones, approximately 3.9% seen once. The rearrangement joins TRBV5-1 to TRBJ1-5; D might be TRBD1 (6 bases). The sample consisted of tumor tissue. This clonotype originated in a female donor with papillary thyroid cancer or a benign thyroid nodule (not recorded which). Some clones in this sample may be carry-over from other donors' samples. The CDR3 is CASSPGGGDQPQHF. CDR3 coding DNA: TGCGCCAGCAGCCCTGGAGGGGGTGATCAGCCCCAGCATTTT. Together with reference TRBV5-1 and TRBJ1-5, the CDR3 gives the full variable domain: KAGVTQTPRYLIKTRGQQVTLSCSPISGHRSVSWYQQTPGQGLQFLFEYFSETQRNKGNFPGRFSGRQFSNSRSEMNVSTLELGDSALYLCASSPGGGDQPQHFGDGTRLSIL.